A selection of T cell receptor beta chains follows, all from one sample in a study of shared clonotypes between healthy human individuals. The method was immunoSEQ multiplex PCR; TCRdb's version includes in-frame clones alone and lacks a portion of them. The table lists fewer than 700,000 clones, around 96% of them singletons, with approximately 0.11% in the top ten. Sequencing was performed on naive CD8+ T cells sorted from blood. The source is a woman aged 30 to 39 in good health. Each CDR3 is given with its conserved first and last residue. D genes are given only for firm matches. Clone sizes are given selectively: once, few, many, or a class where the clone is expanded.

abundance	v_gene	j_gene	d_gene	CDR3nt	CDR3aa
NA	TRBV6-6	TRBJ2-7	NA	TGTGCCAGCAGTTACGGGCAGGGCGAAACCTACGAGCAGTACTTC	CASSYGQGETYEQYF
NA	TRBV28	TRBJ2-3	TRBD2	TGTGCCAGCAGTTTAGGACTAGCGGGAGGCAGCACAGATACGCAGTATTTT	CASSLGLAGGSTDTQYF
NA	TRBV27	TRBJ2-3	TRBD2	TGTGCCAGCAGTTTCGTAGCGGGAGCGAAAGATACGCAGTATTTT	CASSFVAGAKDTQYF
NA	TRBV2	TRBJ2-7	TRBD1	TGTGCCAGCAGTGAAGGGACAGGGTCGGGATACTACGAGCAGTACTTC	CASSEGTGSGYYEQYF
NA	TRBV27	TRBJ2-7	TRBD2	TGTGCCAGCAGTCAACTAGCGGGAGGGGGCGAGCAGTACTTC	CASSQLAGGGEQYF
NA	TRBV6-1	TRBJ2-7	NA	TGTGCCAGCAGTGAAGGTGTGGGCGGGCCGAGCTCCTACGAGCAGTACTTC	CASSEGVGGPSSYEQYF
NA	TRBV4-1	TRBJ1-1	NA	TGCGCCAGCAGCCAAGATCCGGGGATCCTGAACACTGAAGCTTTCTTT	CASSQDPGILNTEAFF
NA	TRBV2	TRBJ1-5	NA	TGTGCCAGCAGTGAAGTCGGGGGGAGTCCCGACAATCAGCCCCAGCATTTT	CASSEVGGSPDNQPQHF
once	TRBV27	TRBJ1-1	NA	TGTGCCAGCAGTTTATCGGCCTTACAGAACACTGAAGCTTTCTTT	CASSLSALQNTEAFF
NA	TRBV15	TRBJ1-6	TRBD1	TGTGCCACCAGCGGACGACAGGGCTCTAGTTCACCCCTCCACTTT	CATSGRQGSSSPLHF
NA	TRBV7-8	TRBJ1-4	NA	TGTGCCAGCAGCTTAGACAGAGATAATGAAAAACTGTTTTTT	CASSLDRDNEKLFF
once	TRBV19	TRBJ2-1	TRBD2	TGTGCCAGTAGTATAGATCGTCGCGGGGGGCCCTACAATGAGCAGTTCTTC	CASSIDRRGGPYNEQFF
NA	TRBV4-1	TRBJ2-1	NA	TGCGCCAGCAGCCCTGTACTAGCACCCGAGCAGTTCTTC	CASSPVLAPEQFF
NA	TRBV7-8	TRBJ2-3	NA	TGTGCCAGCAGCTTAGTACAGGTTGCTCCCACAGATACGCAGTATTTT	CASSLVQVAPTDTQYF
NA	TRBV29-1	TRBJ1-4	TRBD1	TGCAGCGCAACCGGGACAGGGGGTTCGGCTAATGAAAAACTGTTTTTT	CSATGTGGSANEKLFF
NA	TRBV27	TRBJ2-1	NA	TGTGCCAGCAGTAATCCGGGACAGCAGTTCTTC	CASSNPGQQFF
NA	TRBV5-1	TRBJ1-1	TRBD1	TGCGCCAGCAGCTTGGAGTTAGGACAGGGGGTTATCACTGAAGCTTTCTTT	CASSLELGQGVITEAFF
NA	TRBV28	TRBJ2-7	NA	TGTGCCAGCAGCCCCCTCCTGGGCCGCCTAAGGGAGCAGTACTTC	CASSPLLGRLREQYF
NA	TRBV27	TRBJ2-7	NA	TGTGCCAGCAGTTTAATTCCCTACGAGCAGTACTTC	CASSLIPYEQYF
NA	TRBV30	TRBJ2-7	NA	TGTGCCTTCATCTCTGCAGCCTACGAGCAGTACTTC	CAFISAAYEQYF
NA	TRBV5-6	TRBJ2-5	TRBD1	TGTGCCAGCAGCACCCCGACAGGGCCGGGGGAGACCCAGTACTTC	CASSTPTGPGETQYF
NA	TRBV5-1	TRBJ1-4	NA	TGCGCCAGCCGTCGAGGAGAAAAACTGTTTTTT	CASRRGEKLFF
NA	TRBV5-5	TRBJ2-2	NA	TGTGCCAGCAGCTTAATACAAAACACCGGGGAGCTGTTTTTT	CASSLIQNTGELFF
NA	TRBV4-1	TRBJ2-1	NA	TGCGCCAGCAGCCCACCCGGGACATTAAGCTCCTACAATGAGCAGTTCTTC	CASSPPGTLSSYNEQFF
NA	TRBV11-2	TRBJ1-1	NA	TGTGCCAGCAGCCCCGGGACACTAGCGGCTTTCTTT	CASSPGTLAAFF
NA	TRBV7-2	TRBJ2-3	NA	TGTGCCAGCAGCTTAGGAACCGATGCACGGGGCACAGATACGCAGTATTTT	CASSLGTDARGTDTQYF
NA	TRBV27	TRBJ2-7	NA	TGTGCCAGCAGGGGGGAATACGAGCAGTACTTC	CASRGEYEQYF
once	TRBV4-1	TRBJ2-7	TRBD2	TGCGCCAGCAGCTTTTCTAGCGGGAGCACCTACGAGCAGTACTTC	CASSFSSGSTYEQYF
NA	TRBV19	TRBJ1-2	NA	TGTGCCAGTAGTACACGGGGGCTTCCTCTTGGCTACACCTTC	CASSTRGLPLGYTF
few	TRBV28	TRBJ1-5	NA	TGTGCCAGCAGTTTGTTCAGCAATCAGCCCCAGCATTTT	CASSLFSNQPQHF
NA	TRBV7-8	TRBJ2-3	NA	TGTGCCAGCAGCAGGGGGGTGGGCACAGATACGCAGTATTTT	CASSRGVGTDTQYF
NA	TRBV11-2	TRBJ2-3	TRBD2	TGTGCCAGCAGCTTTCCGAGGGACGGGGGGACAGATACGCAGTATTTT	CASSFPRDGGTDTQYF
NA	TRBV7-2	TRBJ2-5	TRBD1	TGTGCCAGCAGCCACGGACAGGGAGGCCAAGAGACCCAGTACTTC	CASSHGQGGQETQYF
NA	TRBV19	TRBJ2-7	NA	TGTGCCAGTAGCCCCGGCAGTACCCCCTACGAGCAGTACTTC	CASSPGSTPYEQYF
NA	TRBV28	TRBJ2-7	TRBD2	TGTGCCAGCAGTTTCCCGGGACTAGCGGGTTCCTACGAGCAGTACTTC	CASSFPGLAGSYEQYF
NA	TRBV6-5	TRBJ1-1	NA	TGTGCCAGCAGTTACGACGGACAGAACGAAGCTTTCTTT	CASSYDGQNEAFF
once	TRBV7-9	TRBJ2-7	NA	TGTGCCAGCAGCCAAAGCTCCTACGAGCAGTACTTC	CASSQSSYEQYF
NA	TRBV7-9	TRBJ2-7	TRBD2	TGTGCCAGCAGCCCGGAGGGACTAGTCCACGAGCAGTACTTC	CASSPEGLVHEQYF
NA	TRBV27	TRBJ2-7	NA	TGTGCCAGCAGTGACAAGGGGTGGAGGAACTACGAGCAGTACTTC	CASSDKGWRNYEQYF
NA	TRBV7-9	TRBJ1-2	NA	TGTGCCAGCAGCCCTCAGTGGGGAATAAACTATGGCTACACCTTC	CASSPQWGINYGYTF
NA	TRBV9	TRBJ2-5	NA	TGTGCCAGCAGCGGCGGGGAGACCCAGTACTTC	CASSGGETQYF
NA	TRBV28	TRBJ1-2	NA	TGTGCCAGCAAGCCACAAACTCGGTACTATGGCTACACCTTC	CASKPQTRYYGYTF
NA	TRBV2	TRBJ2-7	NA	TGTGCCAGCAGGGTCTCCTACGAGCAGTACTTC	CASRVSYEQYF
NA	TRBV30	TRBJ2-5	NA	TGTGCCTGGAGTAGCGGAGTAGAGACCCAGTACTTC	CAWSSGVETQYF
NA	TRBV19	TRBJ2-2	TRBD1	TGTGCCAGTAGTTTCGACAGGGGTAACACCGGGGAGCTGTTTTTT	CASSFDRGNTGELFF
NA	TRBV7-8	TRBJ2-5	NA	TGTGCCAGCAGCTTACATGAACGGCAAGAGACCCAGTACTTC	CASSLHERQETQYF
NA	TRBV5-1	TRBJ1-1	TRBD1	TGCGCCAGCAGCTTGGGACAGGGAGTTGAAGCTTTCTTT	CASSLGQGVEAFF
NA	TRBV19	TRBJ1-5	NA	TGTGCCAGTAGCTGGGGTTCAGGGGTTCAGCCCCAGCATTTT	CASSWGSGVQPQHF
NA	TRBV28	TRBJ2-3	TRBD1	TGTGCCAGCAGACCAGGACAGGGGTGGTCTACGCAGTATTTT	CASRPGQGWSTQYF
NA	TRBV5-6	TRBJ2-7	NA	TGTGCCAGCAGCCAACAGGAGCAGGAATACGAGCAGTACTTC	CASSQQEQEYEQYF
NA	TRBV19	TRBJ2-6	NA	TGTGCCAGTAGTATAAACGCTGGGGCCAACGTCCTGACTTTC	CASSINAGANVLTF
NA	TRBV5-6	TRBJ1-2	TRBD1	TGTGCCAGCAGCGAAATGACAGGGTACAATGGCTACACCTTC	CASSEMTGYNGYTF
NA	TRBV25-1	TRBJ1-1	TRBD1	TGTGCCAGCAGTTTAACAGGGGAGGGCACTGAAGCTTTCTTT	CASSLTGEGTEAFF
NA	TRBV11-2	TRBJ2-7	TRBD2	TGTGCCAGCAGCCGGGGTCCGGGGGGCTCCTACGAGCAGTACTTC	CASSRGPGGSYEQYF
NA	TRBV28	TRBJ2-3	NA	TGTGCCAGCAGAAACTCCCCTTCAGATACGCAGTATTTT	CASRNSPSDTQYF
NA	TRBV11-2	TRBJ2-3	NA	TGTGCCAGCAGCAACCCCAGGGACTCCCCGGTGGTAGATACGCAGTATTTT	CASSNPRDSPVVDTQYF
NA	TRBV13	TRBJ2-2	NA	TGTGCCAGCAGCCCCACTTGGGGGGCCGGCGGGGAGCTGTTTTTT	CASSPTWGAGGELFF
NA	TRBV4-1	TRBJ2-7	TRBD2	TGCGCCAGCAGCCCCGGACTAGCGTACGACGAGCAGTACTTC	CASSPGLAYDEQYF
NA	TRBV7-2	TRBJ2-1	NA	TGTGCCAGCAGCCCCCAGGGGCCCGAGTCCTACAATGAGCAGTTCTTC	CASSPQGPESYNEQFF
NA	TRBV20-1	TRBJ2-7	NA	TGCAGTGCTAGTGAGCACTACGAGCAGTACTTC	CSASEHYEQYF